The entry that follows covers one T cell receptor beta chain sequence. Clones were read by immunoSEQ multiplex PCR, and TCRdb kept only the in-frame ones, dropping some. The sample yields 280,000 or so clones, 85% seen once. These data are taken from a study of blood T cell repertoires in COVID-19. At the level of the study: Whether acute or convalescent, the COVID-19 samples came from the United States, Italy and Spain.

The ends were cut back, 9 bases at V and 0 bases at J, with 10 bases in the middle. Germline assignment: CDR1 SGHRS and CDR2 YFSETQ. CDR3 size: 13 residues. Recovered Cohort 3 donors showed two negative PCRs, clearance, or symptom resolution. This clonotype originated in a woman between 50 and 59 years old who had recovered from COVID-19. The chain employs TRBV5-1 and TRBJ1-3; no reliable D call. The specimen was PBMCs or T cells enriched from blood (not recorded which). CDR3 bases: TGCGCCACGTTACTGAGCTCTGGAAACACCATATATTTT. It specifies CATLLSSGNTIYF.